This entry lists 18 T cell receptor beta chains sequenced from one sample in a study of PD-1 blockade in classical Hodgkin lymphoma. Time point meaning: cycle 4 day 1 (C4D1), after 5 to 7 weeks of nivolumab. Autologous stem cell transplantation was followed by relapse in every patient, and brentuximab vedotin exposure varied. With magnetic negative selection, CD4+ T cells were purified from PBMCs that had been thawed. Data came from immunoSEQ multiplex PCR; TCRdb stores just in-frame clones and leaves some out. The table has 4,000 to 5,000 clones, approximately 81% seen once. The specimen comprised CD4+ T cells from blood, sampled before the fourth cycle of nivolumab. These receptors came from a human donor with classical Hodgkin lymphoma.

The rearrangement uses TRBV29-1 and TRBJ2-5; unclear D gene. V was clipped by 4 bases and J by 3 bases, with 9 bases between them. This CDR3 has 12 residues. The germline CDR1 and CDR2 sequences are SQVTM and ANQGSEA. DNA for the CDR3: TGCAGCGTTGCCTGGCAAAAAGAGACCCAGTACTTC. Translated, it gives CSVAWQKETQYF.

This chain links TRBV9 with TRBJ1-3, with D possibly matching TRBD1 (5 bases). Trimming removed 4 bases at V and 0 bases at J, with 14 bases between. This CDR3 has 16 residues. The germline V gene has CDR1 SGDLS and CDR2 YYNGEE. The CDR3 reads CASSPRQSYSGNTIYF. CDR3 sequence (DNA): TGTGCCAGCAGCCCCCGACAGAGTTACTCTGGAAACACCATATATTTT. Together with reference TRBV9 and TRBJ1-3, the CDR3 gives the full variable domain: DSGVTQTPKHLITATGQRVTLRCSPRSGDLSVYWYQQSLDQGLQFLIQYYNGEERAKGNILERFSAQQFPDLHSELNLSSLELGDSALYFCASSPRQSYSGNTIYFGEGSWLTVV.

This chain uses TRBV4-3 with TRBJ2-2; 12 bases fit TRBD1. The CDR3 has 19 residues. CDR1 is LGHNA and CDR2 is YSLEER in the germline V gene. J was trimmed by 2 bases and V by 1 base; bases with no gene match: 8. The CDR3 region has the DNA TGCGCCAGCAGCCAAGCTTTCCGGGGACAGGGGGCCAACACCGGGGAGCTGTTTTTT. The encoded protein is CASSQAFRGQGANTGELFF.

This clone was detected a few times. The chain is built from TRBV27 and TRBJ1-5; D is unresolved. The ends were cut back, 3 bases at V and 0 bases at J, with 9 bases in the middle. Germline V gene data show CDR1 as MNHEY and CDR2 as SMNVEV (reference sequence). The CDR3 length is 15 residues. Here the CDR3 DNA reads TGTGCCAGCAGTTTCGGCGTAACTAGCAATCAGCCCCAGCATTTT. Protein sequence: CASSFGVTSNQPQHF.

The chain recombines TRBV7-2 with TRBJ1-2; weak D call: TRBD1 (5 bases). The germline V gene encodes CDR1 SGHTA and CDR2 FQGNSA. CDR3 length: 13 residues. The CDR3 nucleotides read TGTGTCTGGCAGGGTAATCGGGACTATGGCTACACCTTC. It encodes CVWQGNRDYGYTF.

DNA for the CDR3: TGTGCCAGCAGTCCTAAAGGACAGGGATCCTATAATTCACCCCTCCACTTT. Translation: CASSPKGQGSYNSPLHF. V usage is TRBV27 and J usage is TRBJ1-6, with 8 positions matching TRBD1. Trimming removed 5 bases from V and 1 base from J; junction bases left unmatched: 7. CDR1 and CDR2 from the germline V gene are MNHEY and SMNVEV (reference sequence). This CDR3 is built from 17 residues.

The chain is built from TRBV4-1 and TRBJ1-3, with D uncertain. Per germline, CDR1 MGHRA and CDR2 YSYEKL. V gave up 2 bases and J gave up 3 bases, with 8 bases separating them. The CDR3 covers 14 residues. The CDR3 nucleotides are TGCGCCAGCAGCCAACCGGGTGTTGGAAACACCATATATTTT. Translated, it gives CASSQPGVGNTIYF.

This clone was detected only a few times. The chain joins TRBV5-8 to TRBJ2-1, with unresolved D. This CDR3 comprises 13 residues. The germline V and J ends were trimmed by 4 bases and 5 bases, with 10 bases remaining between them. The germline gives CDR1 SGHTS, CDR2 YDEGEE. CDR3 sequence: CASSLRLNNEQFF. The CDR3, as DNA: TGTGCCAGCAGCCTACGACTCAACAATGAGCAGTTCTTC.

The V call is TRBV7-9, the J call TRBJ2-7; 8 bases match TRBD2. The CDR3 extends over 13 amino acids. CDR1 is SEHNR and CDR2 is FQNEAQ in the germline V gene (reference sequence). V lost 0 bases to trimming and J lost 5 bases; unmatched junction nucleotides: 0. The CDR3 DNA follows: TGTGCCAGCAGCTTAGCGCGGGAGGACGAGCAGTACTTC. As protein: CASSLAREDEQYF.

This chain connects TRBV25-1 to TRBJ1-2; no clear D. V dropped 4 bases and J dropped 3 bases, with 6 bases sitting between them. CDR1 is MGHDK and CDR2 is SYGVNS in the germline V gene. The CDR3 is 12 residues long. CDR3 sequence reads: CASSGRDYGYTF. CDR3 in DNA: TGTGCCAGCAGTGGGCGTGACTATGGCTACACCTTC.

The rearrangement joins TRBV7-9 to TRBJ2-2; 10 nucleotides agree with TRBD2. This CDR3 comprises 18 residues. Trimming took 7 bases from V and 4 from J; bases not matched to a gene: 15. Germline V gives CDR1 SEHNR, CDR2 FQNEAQ (reference sequence). For the CDR3, the DNA is TGTGCCAGCATCCCTAGCGGGGGCCCCCGTCAGTTCACCGGGGAGCTGTTTTTT. Encoded protein: CASIPSGGPRQFTGELFF.

This clone was seen a few times. This chain joins TRBV11-2 and TRBJ2-1; 8 bases match TRBD2. The CDR3 runs to 14 residues. Germline V CDR1 and CDR2: SGHAT, FQNNGV. V gave up 5 bases and J gave up 6 bases; unmatched junction bases: 6. This CDR3 reads CASSRGTSTNEQFF. The CDR3 coding sequence is TGTGCCAGCAGCAGGGGGACTAGTACCAATGAGCAGTTCTTC.

The rearrangement joins TRBV5-6 to TRBJ1-6; no reliable D call. The CDR3 covers 17 residues. Trimming removed 6 bases at V and 0 bases at J, with 16 bases between. Germline lookup yields CDR1 SGHDT and CDR2 YYEEEE. CDR3 protein: CASNGHLTSSYNSPLHF. CDR3 in DNA: TGTGCCAGCAATGGGCACCTTACGAGCTCCTATAATTCACCCCTCCACTTT.

This chain connects TRBV7-9 to TRBJ2-7, with D possibly TRBD1 on 5 matching bases. The germline CDR1 and CDR2 sequences are SEHNR and FQNEAQ (reference sequence). CDR3 length: 14 amino acids. V was cut by 5 bases and J by 1 base, with 12 bases left in between. CDR3 nucleotides: TGTGCCAGCAGCCAGACGACAGTTTCCTACGAGCAGTACTTC. Translated: CASSQTTVSYEQYF. The full variable domain, completed using reference TRBV7-9 and TRBJ2-7, is DTGVSQNPRHKITKRGQNVTFRCDPISEHNRLYWYRQTLGQGPEFLTYFQNEAQLEKSRLLSDRFSAERPKGSFSTLEIQRTEQGDSAMYLCASSQTTVSYEQYFGPGTRLTVT.

The chain has TRBV28 and TRBJ2-7; TRBD2 matches at 10 bases. The ends lost 6 bases at V and 0 bases at J; junction bases unmatched: 5. CDR3 length: 15 amino acids. Looked up from germline, CDR1 is MDHEN and CDR2 is SYDVKM. In DNA form, the CDR3 reads TGTGCCAGCAGGGATAGCGGGGGGCACTCCTACGAGCAGTACTTC. This encodes CASRDSGGHSYEQYF.

The rearrangement uses TRBV7-7 and TRBJ2-1; D is undetermined. This CDR3 contains 15 residues. V dropped 4 bases and J dropped 6 bases, with 16 bases sitting between them. Per the germline V gene, CDR1 is SSHAT and CDR2 is FNYEAQ (reference sequence). CDR3 nucleotide sequence: TGTGCCAGCAGCTCCAACTCGGCGGCTGGCAATGAGCAGTTCTTC. Residues: CASSSNSAAGNEQFF.

The chain is built from TRBV5-1 and TRBJ1-3, with 7 bases aligning to TRBD1. Per the germline V gene, CDR1 is SGHRS and CDR2 is YFSETQ. The trim removed 4 bases at V and 0 bases at J, leaving 4 bases unmatched. The CDR3 has 15 amino acids. CDR3 sequence (DNA): TGCGCCAGCAGCGTACAGGGGCCCTCTGGAAACACCATATATTTT. Its protein product is CASSVQGPSGNTIYF.

The CDR3 bases are TGTGCCAGTAGTTGGGCCCTTAACTACGAGCAGTACTTC. The encoded protein is CASSWALNYEQYF. This chain joins TRBV19 and TRBJ2-7; no clear D. Germline lookup yields CDR1 LNHDA and CDR2 SQIVND (reference sequence). The CDR3 runs to 13 residues. The V end lost 5 bases, the J end lost 3 bases, and 11 bases lay between the germline ends.